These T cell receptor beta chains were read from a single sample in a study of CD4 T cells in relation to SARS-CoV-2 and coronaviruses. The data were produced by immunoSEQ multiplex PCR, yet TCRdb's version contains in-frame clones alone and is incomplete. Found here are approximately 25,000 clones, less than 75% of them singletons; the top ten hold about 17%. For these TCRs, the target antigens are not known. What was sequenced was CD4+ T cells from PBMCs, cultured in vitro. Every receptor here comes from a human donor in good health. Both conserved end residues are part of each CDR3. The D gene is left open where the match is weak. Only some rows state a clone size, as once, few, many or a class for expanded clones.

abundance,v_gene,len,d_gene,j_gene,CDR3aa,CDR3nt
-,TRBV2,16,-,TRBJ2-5,CASTPLPAQGGETQYF,TGTGCCAGCACCCCCCTCCCGGCACAGGGAGGAGAGACCCAGTACTTC
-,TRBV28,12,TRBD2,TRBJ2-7,CASLAGVGEQYF,TGTGCCAGCTTAGCGGGAGTTGGAGAGCAGTACTTC
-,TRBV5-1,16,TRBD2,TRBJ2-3,CASSSATSGGTDTQYF,TGCGCCAGCAGCTCCGCCACTAGCGGGGGGACAGATACGCAGTATTTT
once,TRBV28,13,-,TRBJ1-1,CASSTSPGTEAFF,TGTGCCAGCAGTACAAGTCCCGGTACTGAAGCTTTCTTT
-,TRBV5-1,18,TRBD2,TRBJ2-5,CASSLGILAGDSPETQYF,TGCGCCAGCAGCTTGGGGATATTAGCGGGAGATTCCCCAGAGACCCAGTACTTC
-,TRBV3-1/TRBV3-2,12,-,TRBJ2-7,CASSQGRSEQYF,TGTGCCAGCAGCCAAGGTCGCTCCGAGCAGTACTTC
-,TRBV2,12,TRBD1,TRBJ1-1,CASSVDRNEAFF,TGTGCCAGCAGTGTGGACAGGAACGAAGCTTTCTTT
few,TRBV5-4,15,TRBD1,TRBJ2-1,CASSSGTVSYNEQFF,TGTGCCAGCAGCTCCGGGACAGTCTCCTACAATGAGCAGTTCTTC
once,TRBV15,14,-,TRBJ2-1,CATSRVVGGTEQFF,TGTGCCACCAGCAGAGTGGTTGGAGGGACTGAGCAGTTCTTC
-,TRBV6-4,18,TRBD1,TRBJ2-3,CAVPDRDRFPSSTDTQYF,TGTGCCGTGCCAGACCGGGACAGATTTCCATCTAGCACAGATACGCAGTATTTT
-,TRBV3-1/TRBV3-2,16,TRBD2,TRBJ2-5,CASSLGLAGKQETQYF,TGTGCCAGCAGCCTAGGACTAGCGGGAAAACAAGAGACCCAGTACTTC